The table lists the clone carrying this TCR beta chain with many counts. Its antigen is not known. One end of the junction is discordant with germline, which a read error may explain. The data originate from a study of identical twins. Regarding the study as a whole: Fewer insertions marked abundant cord blood beta clonotypes; young adult naive trended weakly, memory not at all. Zero-insertion results could be subject to partial confounding by invariant MAIT and iNKT cells.

Everyone who donated was a healthy Caucasian. Through template switching, a universal primer site was introduced, and the cDNA contained unique molecular identifiers. A single record per CDR3 protein comes from TCRdb applying MiXCR to the 5' RACE reads. The table shows a few hundred thousand distinct CDR3 sequences, with about 16% occurring only once. CDR1 is MNHEY and CDR2 is SVGAGI in the germline V gene. The length of the CDR3 is 11 residues. A further study also used this sample, focusing on yellow fever vaccine responses in identical twins.

This rearrangement joins TRBV6-5 to TRBJ1-1, with TRBD1 identical over 7 bases. This sequence was found in a woman aged 18 to 35 in good health. Sequencing used CD4+ T cells sorted from blood. DNA for the CDR3: TGCGCCAGCAACAGGGGAACTGAAGCTTTCTTT. Translating gives CASNRGTEAFF.